This TCR beta chain was recorded in a study of CXCR3-negative and CXCR3-positive naive CD8 T cells. On this clonotype itself: The antigen is not known.

Findings of the study overall: Similar TRBV-TRBJ usage was seen in naive cells (both CXCR3-negative and CXCR3-positive), but memory cells differed. TRB CDR3s of CXCR3-positive naive cells were more hydrophobic than those of CXCR3-negative naive cells. Both of the naive subsets showed about the same high diversity, but memory CD8+ cells had much less. After cryopreservation, CXCR3 expression dropped partially; most assays used fresh PBMCs.

The CDR3 consists of 14 residues. Germline V gene data show CDR1 as MNHEY and CDR2 as SVGAGI. The naive CD8+ gate required CD45RO-CCR7+CD27+CD95- phenotype. Libraries of TRB cDNA were made by 5' RACE and carried UMIs. TCRdb reanalyzed the 5' RACE reads, giving one entry per CDR3 protein sequence and no DNA. The sample data list around 80,000 distinct CDR3 sequences. V is TRBV6-5 and J is TRBJ1-1. This sequence was found in a human donor in good health. Some clones in this sample may be carry-over from other donors' samples. Sequencing used naive CXCR3+ CD8+ T cells from blood. Subset in this sample: CD45RO-CCR7+CD27+CD95- naive CD8+ T cells expressing CXCR3 (TNR3+). The CDR3 sequence is CASSYRASGTEAFF.